The TCR beta chain under discussion was sequenced for a study of blood T cell repertoires in COVID-19. At the level of the study: Material from acute and convalescent COVID-19 was sourced from the United States, Italy and Spain.

There are a few counts of this clone. V was clipped by 2 bases and J by 8 bases, with 18 bases between them. Germline V lookup: CDR1 SNHLY, CDR2 FYNNEI. The CDR3 length is 15 residues. Clones were sequenced by immunoSEQ multiplex PCR, and TCRdb holds only the in-frame ones, with some missing. The data contain 300,000 to 400,000 clones, about 91% of them singletons. V is TRBV2 and J is TRBJ1-2; no definite D call. The sequenced sample was peripheral blood. This clonotype was obtained from a woman in her twenties or thirties with COVID-19, enrolled during active disease. This chain's CDR3 is CASSELGELSRGYTF. CDR3 in DNA: TGTGCCAGCAGTGAACTCGGGGAACTGTCAAGGGGCTACACCTTC.